What follows is one T cell receptor beta chain and its context. The data originate from a study of cytomegalovirus exposure and HLA in healthy donors. In the PCR, 60 Vbeta and 13 Jbeta primers were used. The repertoire was sequenced with immunoSEQ multiplex PCR; TCRdb's copy has only in-frame clones and lacks some. This repertoire includes approximately 110,000 clones. V was clipped by 0 bases and J by 7 bases, with 12 bases between them. Per germline, CDR1 MGHRA and CDR2 YSYEKL. CDR3 length equals 14 residues. The origin of this receptor is a man aged 18 to 30 in good health and CMV-seronegative. The sequencing input was PBMCs. The chain is built from TRBV4-1 and TRBJ1-1, with D unresolved. CDR3 sequence (DNA): TGCGCCAGCAGCCAAGATCGTCCTAGACTTGAAGCTTTCTTT. Its translation: CASSQDRPRLEAFF.